These T cell receptor beta chains were read from a single sample in a study of Ad26.COV2.S vaccination and SARS-CoV-2 variants. Here immunoSEQ multiplex PCR was the method, and the copy in TCRdb shows in-frame clones only, minus some. The data show hundreds of thousands of clones, 80% to 95% seen once. Sequences were derived from peripheral blood, sampled in a trial of Ad26.COV2.S vaccine versus placebo. The source is a person aged 18-65 years who received the Ad26.COV2.S COVID-19 vaccine or a placebo. Each CDR3 is given with its conserved first and last residue. Each record gives: D gene, clone size, J gene, V gene, CDR3 DNA, CDR3 protein. A D gene is named only where the DNA matches it firmly. The size of a clone is reported for some rows only, either as once, few or many, or as a class for expanded clones.

TRBD1,once,TRBJ2-2,TRBV7-9,TGTGCCAGCAGCCACCGACAGGGGCTCTACACGAACACCGGGGAGCTGTTTTTT,CASSHRQGLYTNTGELFF
TRBD2,-,TRBJ2-3,TRBV7-9,TGTGCCAGCAGCAGCACGTATGAAACGCCGACTAGCCGTCGCGCAGATACGCAGTATTTT,CASSSTYETPTSRRADTQYF
-,-,TRBJ2-3,TRBV28,TGTGCCAGCAGCGCAAGCACAGATACGCAGTATTTT,CASSASTDTQYF
-,-,TRBJ1-5,TRBV19,TGTGCCAGTAATGCCGAAACGAGCAATCAGCCCCAGCATTTT,CASNAETSNQPQHF
TRBD2,-,TRBJ2-1,TRBV27,TGTGCCAGCATCACTAGCGGGAGCTCCTACAATGAGCAGTTCTTC,CASITSGSSYNEQFF
-,few,TRBJ2-7,TRBV6-6,TGTGCCAGCAGTTACTCACCAAGATACTACGAGCAGTACTTC,CASSYSPRYYEQYF
-,-,TRBJ1-2,TRBV6-2/TRBV6-3,TGTGCCAGCAGTTACTCGAGCCGTGACTACACCTTC,CASSYSSRDYTF
TRBD2,-,TRBJ2-7,TRBV4-3,TGCGCCAGCAGCCAAGACGGAGCGGGAGTGTCCTACGAGCAGTACTTC,CASSQDGAGVSYEQYF
-,-,TRBJ1-1,TRBV9,TGTGCCAACCGGGCAGTGGGGAACACTGAAGCTTTCTTT,CANRAVGNTEAFF
TRBD2,once,TRBJ2-7,TRBV28,TGTGCCAGCAGTTTACAAGCGGGAGGGTCTCCACCGTTTGGGGCTATGAAGGACTACGAGCAGTACTTC,CASSLQAGGSPPFGAMKDYEQYF
TRBD1,-,TRBJ1-1,TRBV28,TGTGCCAGCACAACAGGGGGCGCGGGGGACACTGAAGCTTTCTTT,CASTTGGAGDTEAFF